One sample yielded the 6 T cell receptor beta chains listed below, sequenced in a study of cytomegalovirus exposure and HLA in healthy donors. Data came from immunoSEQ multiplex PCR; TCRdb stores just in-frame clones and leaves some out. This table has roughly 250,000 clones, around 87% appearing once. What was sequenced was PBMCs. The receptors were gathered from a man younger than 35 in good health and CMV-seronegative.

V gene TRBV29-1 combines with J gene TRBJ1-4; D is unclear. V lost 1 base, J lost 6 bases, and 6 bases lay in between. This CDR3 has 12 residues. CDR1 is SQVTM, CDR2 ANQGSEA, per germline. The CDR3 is CSVEGGDEKLFF. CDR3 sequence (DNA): TGCAGCGTTGAAGGGGGAGATGAAAAACTGTTTTTT.

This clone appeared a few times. CDR3 loop: CASIIDRRKNIQYF. DNA for the CDR3: TGTGCCAGCATCATCGACAGAAGGAAAAACATTCAGTACTTC. The J gene is TRBJ2-4, the V gene TRBV2; the D gene is possibly TRBD1 (5 bases). Trimming cost V 7 bases and J 4 bases, with 14 bases left between them. Germline CDR1 and CDR2: SNHLY and FYNNEI. The CDR3 covers 14 residues.

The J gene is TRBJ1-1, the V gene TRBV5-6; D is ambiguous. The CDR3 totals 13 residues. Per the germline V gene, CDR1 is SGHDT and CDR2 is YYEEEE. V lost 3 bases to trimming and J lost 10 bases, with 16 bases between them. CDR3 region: CASSSPLSEGAFF. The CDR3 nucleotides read TGTGCCAGCAGCTCCCCCCTGTCGGAGGGAGCTTTCTTT.

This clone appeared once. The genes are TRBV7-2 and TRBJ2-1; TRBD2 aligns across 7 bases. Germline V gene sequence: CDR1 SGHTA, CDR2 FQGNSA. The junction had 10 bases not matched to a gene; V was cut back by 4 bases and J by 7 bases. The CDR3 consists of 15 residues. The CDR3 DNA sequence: TGTGCCAGCAGCTATTACGGGGGGACCTTAAATGAGCAGTTCTTC. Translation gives CASSYYGGTLNEQFF. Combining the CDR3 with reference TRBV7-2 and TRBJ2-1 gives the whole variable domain GAGVSQSPSNKVTEKGKDVELRCDPISGHTALYWYRQSLGQGLEFLIYFQGNSAPDKSGLPSDRFSAERTGGSVSTLTIQRTQQEDSAVYLCASSYYGGTLNEQFFGPGTRLTVL.

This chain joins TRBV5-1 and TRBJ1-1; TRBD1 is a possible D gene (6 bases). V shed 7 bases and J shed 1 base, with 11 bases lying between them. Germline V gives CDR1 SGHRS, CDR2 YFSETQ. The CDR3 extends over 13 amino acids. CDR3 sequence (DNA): TGCGCCAGCGGGGGGGCCCAGAACACTGAAGCTTTCTTT. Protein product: CASGGAQNTEAFF.

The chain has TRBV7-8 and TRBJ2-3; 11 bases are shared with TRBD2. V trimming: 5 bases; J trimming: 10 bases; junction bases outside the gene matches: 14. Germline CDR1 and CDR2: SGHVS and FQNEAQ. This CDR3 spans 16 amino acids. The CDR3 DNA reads TGTGCCAGCAGCCGTAGCGGGGGGGCCTTAAGGGGAGCGCAGTATTTT. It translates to CASSRSGGALRGAQYF. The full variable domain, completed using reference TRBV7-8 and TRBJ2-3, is GAGVSQSPRYKVAKRGQDVALRCDPISGHVSLFWYQQALGQGPEFLTYFQNEAQLDKSGLPSDRFFAERPEGSVSTLKIQRTQQEDSAVYLCASSRSGGALRGAQYFGPGTRLTVL.